Reported below is one T cell receptor beta chain. The antigen remains unidentified. These data belong to a study of cytomegalovirus exposure and HLA in healthy donors. Study findings and constraints: Across donors, presence/absence analyses took sequencing depth to be roughly uniform. CMV serostatus was the only recorded immune exposure for donors. Later analysis demonstrated an association between a missense DCLRE1C variant and TCR beta V- and J-gene trimming.

The CDR3 length is 17 residues. V trimming: 5 bases; J trimming: 0 bases; junction bases outside the gene matches: 7. Germline CDR1 SNHLY, CDR2 FYNNEI. PCR involved 60 Vbeta and 13 Jbeta primers. Under the authors' procedure: Later, an analysis found approximately 80 million unique TCR beta chains, and around 10 million of these were shared. The repertoire was sequenced with immunoSEQ multiplex PCR; TCRdb's copy has only in-frame clones and lacks some. The V and J calls and clone size were taken over from that table, and D and trimming were inferred from the DNA. The data contain 80,000 to 130,000 clones, roughly 77% of them singletons.

The sequence came from a woman between 45 and 65 years old in good health and CMV-seropositive. The chain couples TRBV2 to TRBJ1-4; 9 nucleotides match TRBD1. Source material: PBMCs. The DNA for the CDR3 is TGTGCCAGCAGTCGGACAGGGGCGATCGCAACTAATGAAAAACTGTTTTTT. Residues: CASSRTGAIATNEKLFF.